The rows below give T cell receptor beta chains drawn from one sample of a study of blood T cell repertoires in COVID-19. This table comes from immunoSEQ multiplex PCR, and its TCRdb copy is limited to in-frame clones, with some not included. The data contain about 45,000 clones, about 86% of them singletons. Sequenced input: peripheral blood. These receptors came from a human donor in a cohort sampled during active COVID-19. Each CDR3 is given with its conserved first and last residue. The D gene is left open where the match is weak. Not all rows give a size; the values are once, few, many and, for expanded clones, a class.

V: TRBV2
J: TRBJ2-7
D: .
size: .
CDR3: CASRRPREVSEQYF
DNA: TGTGCCAGCCGACGCCCCAGGGAGGTGAGTGAGCAGTACTTC

V: TRBV27
J: TRBJ1-6
D: .
size: .
CDR3: CAASRAYNSPLHF
DNA: TGTGCCGCCTCCCGGGCCTATAATTCACCCCTCCACTTT

V: TRBV28
J: TRBJ2-1
D: TRBD2
size: once
CDR3: CASRGGGASNEQFF
DNA: TGTGCCAGCAGGGGCGGGGGGGCGTCTAATGAGCAGTTCTTC

V: TRBV19
J: TRBJ1-6
D: .
size: few
CDR3: CASRGSEGSPLHF
DNA: TGTGCCAGTAGGGGTAGCGAGGGTTCACCCCTCCACTTT

V: TRBV18
J: TRBJ2-2
D: .
size: .
CDR3: CASSPRVTGETGELFF
DNA: TGTGCCAGCTCACCAAGGGTAACAGGAGAGACCGGGGAGCTGTTTTTT

V: TRBV9
J: TRBJ2-3
D: .
size: medium-sized
CDR3: CASSVWGDASTDTQYF
DNA: TGTGCCAGCAGCGTATGGGGAGATGCTAGCACAGATACGCAGTATTTT

V: TRBV7-2
J: TRBJ2-1
D: .
size: .
CDR3: CASSPLPSSYNEQFF
DNA: TGTGCCAGCAGCCCTCTCCCTAGCTCCTACAATGAGCAGTTCTTC

V: TRBV4-1
J: TRBJ2-3
D: .
size: .
CDR3: CASSLGQPTDTQYF
DNA: TGCGCCAGCAGCTTAGGACAGCCCACAGATACGCAGTATTTT

V: TRBV20-1
J: TRBJ1-1
D: .
size: .
CDR3: CSARTGTEAFF
DNA: TGCAGTGCTAGGACAGGCACTGAAGCTTTCTTT

V: TRBV5-4
J: TRBJ2-5
D: .
size: .
CDR3: CASSLRSGEETQYF
DNA: TGTGCCAGCAGCTTGAGGTCAGGGGAAGAGACCCAGTACTTC

V: TRBV7-7
J: TRBJ2-2
D: .
size: few
CDR3: CASSRMDGTGNTGELFF
DNA: TGTGCTAGCTCTCGCATGGACGGCACAGGGAACACCGGGGAGCTGTTTTTT

V: TRBV6-2/TRBV6-3
J: TRBJ1-1
D: .
size: .
CDR3: CASSYSSLTEAFF
DNA: TGTGCCAGCAGTTACTCTTCGCTAACTGAAGCTTTCTTT

V: TRBV19
J: TRBJ1-1
D: TRBD1
size: .
CDR3: CASSIEGTGRTEAFF
DNA: TGTGCCAGTAGTATCGAAGGGACAGGCCGCACTGAAGCTTTCTTT

V: TRBV9
J: TRBJ2-7
D: .
size: .
CDR3: CASSRDSPPYEQYF
DNA: TGTGCCAGCAGCAGAGACAGTCCTCCCTACGAGCAGTACTTC

V: TRBV5-1
J: TRBJ1-5
D: TRBD1
size: .
CDR3: CASSRTGGGNQPQHF
DNA: TGCGCCAGCAGCAGAACAGGGGGGGGCAATCAGCCCCAGCATTTT

V: TRBV5-1
J: TRBJ1-1
D: .
size: .
CDR3: CASSLEFKVRTEAFF
DNA: TGCGCCAGCAGCTTGGAGTTTAAGGTCAGGACTGAAGCTTTCTTT

V: TRBV7-9
J: TRBJ1-1
D: .
size: .
CDR3: CASSREAEAFF
DNA: TGTGCCAGCAGTAGGGAGGCTGAAGCTTTCTTT

V: TRBV5-1
J: TRBJ1-4
D: .
size: .
CDR3: CASKRETLNEKLFF
DNA: TGCGCCAGCAAACGGGAGACACTAAATGAAAAACTGTTTTTT

V: TRBV7-3
J: TRBJ2-5
D: TRBD2
size: .
CDR3: CASSLAGRGETQYF
DNA: TGTGCCAGCAGCTTAGCAGGGAGGGGAGAGACCCAGTACTTC

V: TRBV14
J: TRBJ2-3
D: .
size: once
CDR3: CASSQDRGDTQYF
DNA: TGTGCCAGCAGCCAAGATCGCGGGGATACGCAGTATTTT

V: TRBV7-2
J: TRBJ1-2
D: TRBD1
size: .
CDR3: CASSFRDRMMGYTF
DNA: TGTGCCAGCAGCTTTCGGGACAGGATGATGGGCTACACCTTC

V: TRBV11-2
J: TRBJ2-2
D: TRBD2
size: .
CDR3: CASSPRGGDSNTGELFF
DNA: TGTGCCAGCAGCCCTCGGGGGGGGGACTCGAACACCGGGGAGCTGTTTTTT

V: TRBV5-5
J: TRBJ2-7
D: TRBD1
size: .
CDR3: CASSLTPGQGADEQYF
DNA: TGTGCCAGCAGCCTCACCCCCGGACAGGGGGCCGACGAGCAGTACTTC

V: TRBV19
J: TRBJ1-1
D: TRBD1
size: .
CDR3: CASSSGTGGRYTEAFF
DNA: TGTGCCAGTAGTAGCGGGACAGGGGGCCGGTACACTGAAGCTTTCTTT

V: TRBV6-5
J: TRBJ1-4
D: .
size: .
CDR3: CASRFGPGNEKLFF
DNA: TGTGCCAGTAGATTCGGGCCGGGAAATGAAAAACTGTTTTTT

V: TRBV21-1
J: TRBJ1-5
D: .
size: .
CDR3: CASSKMSGHQPQHF
DNA: TGTGCCAGCAGCAAAATGTCAGGGCATCAGCCCCAGCATTTT

V: TRBV3-1/TRBV3-2
J: TRBJ2-1
D: TRBD2
size: .
CDR3: CASSHLGSGGNKNEQFF
DNA: TGTGCCAGCAGCCACCTAGGGAGCGGGGGGAATAAGAATGAGCAGTTCTTC

V: TRBV13
J: TRBJ1-6
D: TRBD1
size: .
CDR3: CASSLDRGKGSYNSPLHF
DNA: TGTGCCAGCAGCTTAGACAGGGGGAAGGGATCCTATAATTCACCCCTCCACTTT

V: TRBV11-3
J: TRBJ2-1
D: .
size: .
CDR3: CASSRGGRLYNEQFF
DNA: TGTGCCAGCAGTAGGGGGGGTCGACTCTACAATGAGCAGTTCTTC

V: TRBV11-2
J: TRBJ2-7
D: TRBD1
size: .
CDR3: CASTSPGQGIYEQYF
DNA: TGTGCCAGCACCTCGCCGGGACAGGGGATTTACGAGCAGTACTTC

V: TRBV11-3
J: TRBJ1-1
D: TRBD1
size: medium-sized
CDR3: CASSLDYRDRAFF
DNA: TGTGCCAGCAGCTTAGATTACAGGGACAGAGCTTTCTTT

V: TRBV19
J: TRBJ1-4
D: .
size: .
CDR3: CASSVTGNEKLFF
DNA: TGTGCCAGTAGTGTGACAGGCAATGAAAAACTGTTTTTT

V: TRBV11-2
J: TRBJ1-4
D: .
size: .
CDR3: CASSLSLDEKLFF
DNA: TGTGCCAGCAGCCTGTCTCTAGATGAAAAACTGTTTTTT

V: TRBV2
J: TRBJ2-5
D: .
size: .
CDR3: CASNLDREGETQYF
DNA: TGTGCCAGCAACCTGGACAGGGAGGGGGAGACCCAGTACTTC

V: TRBV11-2
J: TRBJ2-6
D: TRBD1
size: .
CDR3: CASSLGAGGALGANVLTF
DNA: TGTGCCAGCAGCTTAGGGGCAGGGGGCGCTCTGGGGGCCAACGTCCTGACTTTC

V: TRBV9
J: TRBJ1-2
D: .
size: .
CDR3: CASSVGPGANYGYTF
DNA: TGTGCCAGCAGCGTAGGTCCAGGGGCTAACTATGGCTACACCTTC

V: TRBV19
J: TRBJ2-5
D: .
size: .
CDR3: CASSTELVRGTQYF
DNA: TGTGCCAGTAGTACGGAGCTGGTTAGGGGGACCCAGTACTTC

V: TRBV2
J: TRBJ1-2
D: .
size: few
CDR3: CASSEAPGGFNYGYTF
DNA: TGTGCCAGCAGTGAAGCCCCCGGGGGGTTCAACTATGGCTACACCTTC

V: TRBV7-2
J: TRBJ2-5
D: .
size: .
CDR3: CASSTGPETGLRETQYF
DNA: TGTGCCAGCAGCACGGGTCCGGAGACGGGGTTACGAGAGACCCAGTACTTC

V: TRBV14
J: TRBJ2-1
D: .
size: once
CDR3: CASSQNRQSLGNEQFF
DNA: TGTGCCAGCAGCCAAAACCGACAGTCTCTAGGCAATGAGCAGTTCTTC

V: TRBV12-3/TRBV12-4
J: TRBJ2-5
D: TRBD1
size: .
CDR3: CASRGTGEETQYF
DNA: TGTGCCAGCAGAGGGACAGGGGAAGAGACCCAGTACTTC

V: TRBV11-2
J: TRBJ2-1
D: .
size: .
CDR3: CASSLYRSYSYNEQFF
DNA: TGTGCCAGCAGCTTATACAGGAGTTATTCCTACAATGAGCAGTTCTTC

V: TRBV12-3/TRBV12-4
J: TRBJ1-2
D: TRBD1
size: .
CDR3: CASRPTGSGGYTF
DNA: TGTGCCAGCCGGCCGACAGGGTCGGGGGGCTACACCTTC

V: TRBV12-3/TRBV12-4
J: TRBJ2-7
D: .
size: .
CDR3: CASSLDSPYEQYF
DNA: TGTGCCAGCAGTTTAGACAGCCCCTACGAGCAGTACTTC

V: TRBV5-1
J: TRBJ2-5
D: .
size: once
CDR3: CASSLDSGRETQYF
DNA: TGCGCCAGCAGCTTGGACTCAGGGCGAGAGACCCAGTACTTC

V: TRBV5-6
J: TRBJ2-1
D: TRBD2
size: .
CDR3: CASSFRSGGINEQFF
DNA: TGTGCCAGCAGCTTTCGCTCCGGGGGGATCAATGAGCAGTTCTTC

V: TRBV29-1
J: TRBJ2-5
D: .
size: .
CDR3: CSVNPIIARNGKETQYF
DNA: TGCAGCGTTAACCCGATCATAGCCCGAAACGGGAAAGAGACCCAGTACTTC

V: TRBV6-6
J: TRBJ1-5
D: .
size: .
CDR3: CASSYPERIPQPQHF
DNA: TGTGCCAGCAGTTACCCGGAGAGAATCCCTCAGCCCCAGCATTTT

V: TRBV28
J: TRBJ1-4
D: .
size: .
CDR3: CASSQGGSEKLFF
DNA: TGTGCCAGCAGCCAGGGAGGAAGCGAAAAACTGTTTTTT

V: TRBV6-1
J: TRBJ1-5
D: .
size: few
CDR3: CASSDMGSGSIPGSQPQHF
DNA: TGTGCCAGCAGTGATATGGGCAGTGGCTCAATCCCCGGGAGTCAGCCCCAGCATTTT

V: TRBV19
J: TRBJ2-2
D: .
size: .
CDR3: CASRGTGTSNTGELFF
DNA: TGTGCCAGTAGGGGCACCGGGACTTCGAACACCGGGGAGCTGTTTTTT

V: TRBV4-3
J: TRBJ1-3
D: TRBD1
size: once
CDR3: CASSHSPGQGNTIYF
DNA: TGCGCCAGCAGCCATTCCCCGGGACAGGGAAACACCATATATTTT

V: TRBV5-4
J: TRBJ1-1
D: TRBD1
size: .
CDR3: CASSADRGGTEAFF
DNA: TGTGCCAGCAGCGCGGACAGGGGAGGCACTGAAGCTTTCTTT

V: TRBV30
J: TRBJ2-2
D: TRBD2
size: .
CDR3: CAWRQAGDTGELFF
DNA: TGTGCCTGGAGACAAGCGGGGGACACCGGGGAGCTGTTTTTT

V: TRBV25-1
J: TRBJ1-1
D: .
size: .
CDR3: CASREDTMNTEAFF
DNA: TGTGCCAGCAGAGAGGACACAATGAACACTGAAGCTTTCTTT

V: TRBV9
J: TRBJ2-2
D: .
size: .
CDR3: CASSGRVTGELFF
DNA: TGTGCCAGCAGCGGCCGGGTCACCGGGGAGCTGTTTTTT

V: TRBV4-3
J: TRBJ2-7
D: TRBD1
size: .
CDR3: CASSQGKTGAYEQYF
DNA: TGCGCCAGCAGCCAAGGAAAGACAGGGGCCTACGAGCAGTACTTC

V: TRBV9
J: TRBJ2-3
D: .
size: .
CDR3: CASSPPQGRASTDTQYF
DNA: TGTGCCAGCAGCCCACCTCAGGGGCGGGCGAGCACAGATACGCAGTATTTT

V: TRBV5-4
J: TRBJ1-4
D: .
size: once
CDR3: CASSDRSTNEKLFF
DNA: TGTGCCAGCAGCGACAGGTCAACTAATGAAAAACTGTTTTTT